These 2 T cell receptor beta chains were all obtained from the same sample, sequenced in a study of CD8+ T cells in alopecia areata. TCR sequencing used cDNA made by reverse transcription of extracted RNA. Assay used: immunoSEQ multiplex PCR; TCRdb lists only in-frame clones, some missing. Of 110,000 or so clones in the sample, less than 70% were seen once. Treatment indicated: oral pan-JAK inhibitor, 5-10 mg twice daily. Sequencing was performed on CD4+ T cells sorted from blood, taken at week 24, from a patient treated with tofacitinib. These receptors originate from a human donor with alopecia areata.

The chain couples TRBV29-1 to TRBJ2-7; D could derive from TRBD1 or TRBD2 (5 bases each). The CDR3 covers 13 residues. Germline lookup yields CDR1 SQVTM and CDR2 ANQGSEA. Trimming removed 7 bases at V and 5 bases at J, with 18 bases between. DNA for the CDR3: TGCAGCGGCCTGCCGAGGGGTGGCCACGAGCAGTACTTC. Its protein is CSGLPRGGHEQYF.

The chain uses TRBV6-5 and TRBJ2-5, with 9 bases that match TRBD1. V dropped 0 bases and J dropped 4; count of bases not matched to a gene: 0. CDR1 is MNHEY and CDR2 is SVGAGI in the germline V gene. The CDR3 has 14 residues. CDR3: CASSYSDRGETQYF. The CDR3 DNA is TGTGCCAGCAGTTACTCGGACAGGGGAGAGACCCAGTACTTC.